The rows below give T cell receptor beta chains drawn from one sample of a study of early T cells in non-severe SARS-CoV-2 infection. MiXCR, applied by TCRdb to the 5' RACE reads, yields one record per CDR3 protein. The table has some 60,000 distinct CDR3 sequences, 7% to 8% seen once; the top ten hold about 3.4%. What was sequenced was whole blood. The receptors here all came from an adult who was a healthcare worker with PCR-confirmed SARS-CoV-2 infection or an uninfected control (not recorded which). Each CDR3 is given with its conserved first and last residue. Fields, in order: D gene, clone size, V gene, J gene, CDR3 protein, CDR3 DNA. A D gene is named only where the DNA matches it firmly. Clone size is given for some rows only: seen once, a few or many times, or a class if the clone is expanded.

d_call: NA
clone_size: NA
v_call: TRBV12-3/TRBV12-4
j_call: TRBJ2-3
cdr3_aa: CASRSPPDTQYF
cdr3_nt: TGTGCCAGCAGATCCCCCCCCGATACGCAGTATTTT

d_call: TRBD1
clone_size: few
v_call: TRBV6-5
j_call: TRBJ1-1
cdr3_aa: CASSLGQGRTEAFF
cdr3_nt: TGTGCCAGCAGTCTCGGACAGGGACGGACTGAAGCTTTCTTT

d_call: NA
clone_size: many
v_call: TRBV7-6
j_call: TRBJ2-1
cdr3_aa: CASSLEPGSNEQFF
cdr3_nt: TGTGCCAGCAGCTTAGAGCCAGGGTCCAATGAGCAGTTCTTC

d_call: TRBD2
clone_size: many
v_call: TRBV5-1
j_call: TRBJ2-1
cdr3_aa: CASSFLGGSLQGQFF
cdr3_nt: TGCGCCAGCAGCTTCTTAGGCGGGAGCCTCCAGGGGCAGTTCTTC

d_call: NA
clone_size: many
v_call: TRBV6-6
j_call: TRBJ2-3
cdr3_aa: CASSYGPAPTDTQYF
cdr3_nt: TGTGCCAGCAGTTACGGCCCGGCCCCCACAGATACGCAGTATTTT

d_call: TRBD1
clone_size: NA
v_call: TRBV5-1
j_call: TRBJ1-1
cdr3_aa: CASSLAGQGLTEAFF
cdr3_nt: TGCGCCAGCAGCTTGGCAGGACAGGGGCTGACTGAAGCTTTCTTT

d_call: NA
clone_size: few
v_call: TRBV3-1
j_call: TRBJ1-6
cdr3_aa: CASSQDVGLNSPLHF
cdr3_nt: TGTGCCAGCAGCCAAGATGTTGGACTAAATTCACCCCTCCACTTT

d_call: NA
clone_size: NA
v_call: TRBV7-8
j_call: TRBJ2-7
cdr3_aa: CASSSRTARYEQYF
cdr3_nt: TGTGCCAGCAGCTCACGGACCGCTCGCTACGAGCAGTACTTC

d_call: NA
clone_size: many
v_call: TRBV2
j_call: TRBJ2-4
cdr3_aa: CASSEGGLAWNIQYF
cdr3_nt: TGTGCCAGCAGTGAAGGAGGGCTAGCGTGGAACATTCAGTACTTC

d_call: NA
clone_size: many
v_call: TRBV7-8
j_call: TRBJ2-6
cdr3_aa: CASSLGGRVGPTDVLTF
cdr3_nt: TGTGCCAGCAGCTTAGGTGGCAGGGTTGGCCCCACCGACGTCCTGACTTTC

d_call: NA
clone_size: many
v_call: TRBV28
j_call: TRBJ1-1
cdr3_aa: CASSPAGRVNTEAFF
cdr3_nt: TGTGCCAGCAGTCCTGCGGGAAGGGTGAACACTGAAGCTTTCTTT

d_call: TRBD1
clone_size: few
v_call: TRBV10-3
j_call: TRBJ2-5
cdr3_aa: CAIGGQGGETQYF
cdr3_nt: TGTGCCATCGGGGGACAGGGAGGGGAGACCCAGTACTTC

d_call: TRBD1
clone_size: many
v_call: TRBV11-2
j_call: TRBJ2-3
cdr3_aa: CASSQRDRDRDTQYF
cdr3_nt: TGTGCCAGCAGCCAGAGGGACAGGGACAGAGATACGCAGTATTTT

d_call: NA
clone_size: many
v_call: TRBV18
j_call: TRBJ1-2
cdr3_aa: CASSPTETGTGYGYTF
cdr3_nt: TGTGCCAGCTCACCGACGGAAACAGGCACAGGCTATGGCTACACCTTC

d_call: NA
clone_size: NA
v_call: TRBV30
j_call: TRBJ2-7
cdr3_aa: CAWSPDAVRNEQYF
cdr3_nt: TGTGCCTGGAGTCCAGACGCCGTCCGGAACGAGCAGTACTTC

d_call: NA
clone_size: few
v_call: TRBV9
j_call: TRBJ2-2
cdr3_aa: CASSVAPRLSGELFF
cdr3_nt: TGTGCCAGCAGCGTAGCCCCCCGCTTATCCGGGGAGCTGTTTTTT

d_call: NA
clone_size: NA
v_call: TRBV13
j_call: TRBJ2-7
cdr3_aa: CASSLRAGFREQYF
cdr3_nt: TGTGCCAGCAGCTTAAGGGCCGGGTTTCGGGAGCAGTACTTC

d_call: NA
clone_size: NA
v_call: TRBV7-9
j_call: TRBJ1-6
cdr3_aa: CASSILGPNSPLHF
cdr3_nt: TGTGCCAGCAGCATCCTTGGACCAAATTCACCCCTCCACTTT

d_call: TRBD1
clone_size: many
v_call: TRBV7-9
j_call: TRBJ1-6
cdr3_aa: CASSLGGQANSPLHF
cdr3_nt: TGTGCCAGCAGCTTAGGAGGACAGGCGAATTCACCCCTCCACTTT

d_call: TRBD2
clone_size: medium-sized
v_call: TRBV12-3/TRBV12-4
j_call: TRBJ2-2
cdr3_aa: CASSGTSVYTGELFF
cdr3_nt: TGTGCCAGCAGCGGGACTAGCGTTTACACCGGGGAGCTGTTTTTT